This entry is about one T cell receptor beta chain. Its antigen is not known. These data come from a study of shared clonotypes between healthy human individuals. Points from the study as a whole: Rarefaction curves obtained for sorted subsets showed sequencing incomplete despite large depth. Generally, naive subsets came out with larger estimated richness than memory subsets.

In the original analysis: Filtering differed because ImmunoSEQ produced junction-only sequences that carried no quality scores. Profiled with immunoSEQ multiplex PCR; TCRdb holds only in-frame clones, not every one. V and J calls and clone size are copied from that table; D and trimming were computed from the DNA. The sample yields about 2.2 million clones, roughly 93% seen once. Cells designated naive CD8 were CD45RO-negative and were positively selected for CCR7, with terminally differentiated effector memory CD45RA+ cells excluded. Germline CDR1 SNHLY, CDR2 FYNNEI. The V end lost 1 base, the J end lost 4 bases, and 17 bases lay between the germline ends. The CDR3 runs 17 residues.

The clonotype originates from a young man in good health. Some clones in this sample may be carry-over from other donors' samples. The chain has TRBV2 and TRBJ2-1; D possibly corresponds to TRBD2 (6 bases). Sequences were obtained from naive CD8+ T cells from PBMCs. The CDR3 loop reads CASSEVLRGGLYNEQFF. The CDR3 DNA follows: TGTGCCAGCAGTGAAGTCCTGCGGGGCGGTCTGTACAATGAGCAGTTCTTC.